The 29 T cell receptor beta chains reported below all come from one sample, sequenced in a study of cytomegalovirus exposure and HLA in healthy donors. Generated by immunoSEQ multiplex PCR, the TCRdb table keeps only in-frame clones and is missing some. The repertoire includes under 85,000 clones, approximately 93% of them detected once, and 3% to 4% sits in the top ten. The sequenced material came from PBMCs. The receptors come from a woman aged 18-29 years in good health and CMV-seropositive.

The genes are TRBV11-2 and TRBJ1-2; tentative D call: TRBD1 (6 bases). V lost 2 bases and J lost 3, with 13 bases in between. The CDR3 is 15 residues long. Germline V gene data show CDR1 as SGHAT and CDR2 as FQNNGV. The CDR3 region is CASSLLSDSHYGYTF. The CDR3 DNA reads TGTGCCAGCAGCTTACTATCGGACAGCCACTATGGCTACACCTTC.

The J gene is TRBJ2-1, the V gene TRBV6-5; 9 bases agree with TRBD1. From germline, CDR1 is MNHEY and CDR2 SVGAGI. Germline trimming cut 6 bases from V and 7 bases from J; bases unmatched to any gene: 10. The CDR3 contains 15 residues. In nucleotides, the CDR3 is TGTGCCAGCAGCCAGGGACAGGGACTCCCTAATGAGCAGTTCTTC. It codes for CASSQGQGLPNEQFF.

This chain connects TRBV4-3 to TRBJ2-1, with 14 nucleotides matching TRBD2. There are 16 residues in the CDR3. Germline V gives CDR1 LGHNA, CDR2 YSLEER. V was pared by 5 bases and J by 2 bases, with 2 bases of the junction left unmatched. The CDR3 loop is CASSETSGGAYNEQFF. CDR3 DNA sequence: TGCGCCAGCAGCGAGACTAGCGGGGGGGCCTACAATGAGCAGTTCTTC.

The chain recombines TRBV7-2 with TRBJ2-1; 7 bases are a match to TRBD2. The V gene's germline CDR1 is SGHTA and CDR2 FQGNSA. V lost 8 bases and J lost 4; bases outside the gene matches: 5. This CDR3 is 13 amino acids long. The CDR3 DNA follows: TGTGCCAGCGGGGGGGGACCGTACAATGAGCAGTTCTTC. The encoded protein is CASGGGPYNEQFF.

This clone appeared once. This chain links TRBV7-9 with TRBJ2-1; 9 positions agree with TRBD2. The V gene end was trimmed by 5 bases and the J gene end by 9 bases; junction bases not matched to a gene: 5. CDR3 length: 13 residues. The germline V gene has CDR1 SEHNR and CDR2 FQNEAQ (reference sequence). The CDR3 nucleotides read TGTGCCAGCAGCCCTGGGACTAGCACTGAGCAGTTCTTC. Encoded protein: CASSPGTSTEQFF. The full variable domain, completed using reference TRBV7-9 and TRBJ2-1, is DTGVSQNPRHKITKRGQNVTFRCDPISEHNRLYWYRQTLGQGPEFLTYFQNEAQLEKSRLLSDRFSAERPKGSFSTLEIQRTEQGDSAMYLCASSPGTSTEQFFGPGTRLTVL.

The chain employs TRBV7-2 and TRBJ2-7; D perhaps matches TRBD2 (6 bases). Looked up from germline, CDR1 is SGHTA and CDR2 is FQGNSA. The CDR3 spans 16 residues. Trimming cost V 6 bases and J 0 bases, with 18 bases left between them. The CDR3 region is CASRLTGSASSYEQYF. The CDR3 bases are TGTGCCAGCAGACTAACCGGGAGCGCCAGCTCCTACGAGCAGTACTTC.

The V and J genes are TRBV23-1 and TRBJ2-4; the D gene is possibly TRBD2 (5 bases). TRBV23-1 is assigned to the ORF class and has an uncertain function. Between the trimmed V and J ends, which lost 3 bases and 0 bases, there was a span of 12 bases. The CDR3 consists of 16 residues. The CDR3 loop is CASSHEHRGAKNIQYF. DNA for the CDR3: TGCGCCAGCAGTCACGAGCACCGGGGAGCCAAAAACATTCAGTACTTC.

This sequence joins TRBV11-3 and TRBJ1-3; 7 bases match TRBD1. CDR1 and CDR2 from the germline V gene are SGHNT and YENEEA. The CDR3 length is 15 residues. The V segment lost 5 bases and the J segment 7 bases; nucleotides outside the gene matches: 11. CDR3 sequence (DNA): TGTGCCAGCAGCCCACCCGGGACAGATTTTAACACCATATATTTT. Translation: CASSPPGTDFNTIYF.

This clone has only a few counts. The chain has TRBV4-2 and TRBJ2-5; 8 bases align to TRBD2. Germline trimming cut 2 bases from V and 3 bases from J; bases unmatched to any gene: 8. This CDR3 region has 16 residues. Looked up from germline, CDR1 is LGHNA and CDR2 is YNFKEQ. CDR3 region: CASSQTGLVVKETQYF. Here the CDR3 DNA reads TGTGCCAGCAGCCAAACGGGACTAGTGGTTAAAGAGACCCAGTACTTC.

The chain couples TRBV19 to TRBJ2-7; TRBD1 agrees at 10 bases. CDR3 size: 16 residues. Trimming took 0 bases from V and 4 from J; bases not matched to a gene: 6. Per the germline V gene, CDR1 is LNHDA and CDR2 is SQIVND (reference sequence). The CDR3: CASSIDPGTGVYEQYF. The DNA for the CDR3 is TGTGCCAGTAGTATAGATCCCGGGACAGGGGTATACGAGCAGTACTTC. Drawing the rest from reference TRBV19 and TRBJ2-7, the complete variable domain is DGGITQSPKYLFRKEGQNVTLSCEQNLNHDAMYWYRQDPGQGLRLIYYSQIVNDFQKGDIAEGYSVSREKKESFPLTVTSAQKNPTAFYLCASSIDPGTGVYEQYFGPGTRLTVT.

Written as DNA, the CDR3 is TGCGCCAGCAGCCAGCCGGGACAGGGCTACGAGCAGTACTTC. This translates into CASSQPGQGYEQYF. The rearrangement uses TRBV4-1 and TRBJ2-7; 9 bases fit TRBD1. After removal of 3 bases from V and 3 bases from J, the junction contained 3 bases not matched to a gene. The CDR3 sequence is 14 residues long. Germline assignment: CDR1 MGHRA and CDR2 YSYEKL.

The V gene is TRBV5-1, the J gene TRBJ2-7; 10 bases fit TRBD1. The CDR3 sequence is 15 residues long. V was clipped by 4 bases and J by 3 bases; unmatched bases: 7. CDR1 is SGHRS, CDR2 YFSETQ, per germline. This CDR3 reads CASSRTGGKVYEQYF. As DNA, the CDR3 is TGCGCCAGCAGCCGGACAGGGGGGAAAGTCTACGAGCAGTACTTC.

The sample holds one count of this clone. The genes are TRBV7-3 and TRBJ2-2; TRBD1 aligns across 9 bases. Unmatched junction bases numbered 13, after V lost 5 bases and J lost 6 bases. Germline lookup yields CDR1 SGHTA and CDR2 FQGTGA. CDR3 size: 17 residues. CDR3 sequence (DNA): TGTGCCAGCAGCCCTATCCGCGGGACAGGGTTCGCCGGGGAGCTGTTTTTT. Amino acids: CASSPIRGTGFAGELFF.

The CDR3 loop is CASSPQGHGYTF. The CDR3, as DNA: TGTGCCAGCAGCCCACAGGGACATGGCTACACCTTC. This chain connects TRBV11-3 to TRBJ1-2; tentative D call: TRBD1 (6 bases). V was clipped by 5 bases and J by 6 bases, with 10 bases between them. This CDR3 spans 12 amino acids. Germline loops: CDR1 SGHNT, CDR2 YENEEA.

The gene calls are TRBV7-6 and TRBJ1-4; unclear D gene. V was trimmed by 5 bases and J by 0 bases, leaving 7 bases between them. CDR3 length: 14 residues. Germline CDR1 and CDR2: SGHVS and FNYEAQ. CDR3 sequence reads: CASSPLSTNEKLFF. In nucleotides, the CDR3 is TGTGCCAGCAGCCCACTTTCAACTAATGAAAAACTGTTTTTT.

V and J are TRBV9 and TRBJ2-1; 8 bases are a match to TRBD2. The CDR3 loop spans 15 amino acids. Unmatched junction bases numbered 7, after V lost 3 bases and J lost 5 bases. Germline CDR1 reads SGDLS; CDR2 reads YYNGEE. CDR3 region: CASSAAGGGHNEQFF. The CDR3 nucleotides are TGTGCCAGCAGCGCCGCGGGCGGGGGGCACAATGAGCAGTTCTTC.

The gene calls are TRBV13 and TRBJ2-1, with TRBD2 as a possible D gene (6 bases). The length of the CDR3 is 15 residues. Germline V gene lookup returns CDR1 PRHDT and CDR2 FYEKMQ (reference sequence). Trimming left V 2 bases short and J 7 bases short, with 15 bases between. In DNA, the CDR3 is TGTGCCAGCAGCTTAAGAGTTCTAGCGTGGAATGAGCAGTTCTTC. This sequence encodes CASSLRVLAWNEQFF. The entire variable domain, with the rest obtained from reference TRBV13 and TRBJ2-1, is as follows: AAGVIQSPRHLIKEKRETATLKCYPIPRHDTVYWYQQGPGQDPQFLISFYEKMQSDKGSIPDRFSAQQFSDYHSELNMSSLELGDSALYFCASSLRVLAWNEQFFGPGTRLTVL.

The chain recombines TRBV11-2 with TRBJ1-6; D possibly corresponds to TRBD1 (5 bases). Trimming stripped 5 bases from V and 5 bases from J, with 19 bases between. Per the germline V gene, CDR1 is SGHAT and CDR2 is FQNNGV. There are 17 residues in the CDR3. CDR3 residues: CASSHLYGGADNSPLHF. CDR3 DNA sequence: TGTGCCAGCAGCCACCTTTATGGTGGGGCCGATAATTCACCCCTCCACTTT. Full variable domain (outside the CDR3, taken from reference TRBV11-2 and TRBJ1-6): EAGVAQSPRYKIIEKRQSVAFWCNPISGHATLYWYQQILGQGPKLLIQFQNNGVVDDSQLPKDRFSAERLKGVDSTLKIQPAKLEDSAVYLCASSHLYGGADNSPLHFGNGTRLTVT.

The V call is TRBV7-9, the J call TRBJ1-1; 8 positions agree with TRBD1. The CDR3 spans 16 residues. V was clipped by 1 base and J by 1 base; unmatched bases: 5. Per germline, CDR1 SEHNR and CDR2 FQNEAQ (reference sequence). The CDR3 reads CASSLVTGQENTEAFF. CDR3 DNA: TGTGCCAGCAGCTTAGTTACGGGACAGGAGAACACTGAAGCTTTCTTT.

The rearrangement joins TRBV29-1 to TRBJ2-7; 7 nucleotides align to TRBD1. Germline V gene lookup returns CDR1 SQVTM and CDR2 ANQGSEA. CDR3 length: 16 residues. V gave up 2 bases and J gave up 4 bases; unmatched junction bases: 14. The CDR3 DNA reads as TGCAGCGTTGAAACAGGGGTTTCGGGTTCTCGTTACGAGCAGTACTTC. This sequence encodes CSVETGVSGSRYEQYF.

This CDR3 is CASSQEEGLAGVDEQFF. CDR3 coding DNA: TGTGCCAGCAGCCAAGAAGAAGGACTAGCGGGAGTAGATGAGCAGTTCTTC. This chain links TRBV14 with TRBJ2-1, with 13 bases lining up with TRBD2. The CDR3 spans 17 residues. V lost 0 bases and J lost 8; bases outside the gene matches: 7. CDR1 SGHDN and CDR2 FVKESK come from the germline V gene.

V gene TRBV2 combines with J gene TRBJ2-1; 11 nucleotides match TRBD1. The CDR3 covers 12 residues. The V segment lost 9 bases and the J segment 6 bases; nucleotides outside the gene matches: 1. CDR1 and CDR2 (germline): SNHLY, FYNNEI. The DNA for the CDR3 is TGTGCCAGTGGACAGGGGGCCAATGAGCAGTTCTTC. Its protein product is CASGQGANEQFF.

This chain uses TRBV5-1 with TRBJ2-7, with 9 nucleotides matching TRBD1. J lost 5 bases, V lost 4 bases, and 10 bases had no gene match. The V gene's germline CDR1 is SGHRS and CDR2 YFSETQ. This CDR3 region has 15 residues. As DNA, the CDR3 is TGCGCCAGCAGCGAAAGGACAGGGGTCAACCACGAGCAGTACTTC. Its translation is CASSERTGVNHEQYF.

V and J are TRBV10-3 and TRBJ2-2; TRBD1 might be the D (5 bases). Germline CDR1 is ENHRY and CDR2 is SYGVKD. This CDR3 is built from 15 residues. V shed 2 bases and J shed 0 bases, with 7 bases lying between them. The CDR3 nucleotides read TGTGCCATCAGTGAGGAAGGGGCGAACACCGGGGAGCTGTTTTTT. Residues: CAISEEGANTGELFF.

The genes are TRBV30 and TRBJ2-1; D uncertain. Trimming removed 2 bases at V and 7 bases at J, with 9 bases between. The CDR3 length is 12 residues. Germline assignment: CDR1 GTSNPN and CDR2 SVGIG (reference sequence). The CDR3 DNA reads TGTGCCTGGAGTCCTGGCCGAAATGAGCAGTTCTTC. Translating gives CAWSPGRNEQFF.

This clone has a single count. The chain carries TRBV7-2 and TRBJ2-3, with 8 bases fitting TRBD2. The germline V gene has CDR1 SGHTA and CDR2 FQGNSA. CDR3 size: 16 residues. Germline trimming cut 2 bases from V and 0 bases from J; bases unmatched to any gene: 4. The DNA of the CDR3 is TGTGCCAGCAGCTTATTCTCTAGCGGGAGCACAGATACGCAGTATTTT. It is translated as CASSLFSSGSTDTQYF.

V and J are TRBV27 and TRBJ1-4, with D possibly matching TRBD1 (6 bases). Germline CDR1 reads MNHEY; CDR2 reads SMNVEV (reference sequence). V shed 4 bases and J shed 7 bases, with 16 bases lying between them. The CDR3 has 15 amino acids. Here the CDR3 reads CASSSLRQAGEKLFF. The CDR3 DNA reads as TGTGCCAGCAGTTCCTTACGACAGGCAGGTGAAAAACTGTTTTTT.

The genes are TRBV28 and TRBJ2-5, with a weak D call TRBD1 (5 bases). With 3 bases removed from V and 7 bases from J, the gap between germline ends came to 12 bases. Germline-derived CDR1 and CDR2 are MDHEN and SYDVKM. CDR3 length: 13 residues. For the CDR3, the DNA is TGTGCCAGCAGTTTCGAGGCCCAGGGGACCCAGTACTTC. This gives the protein CASSFEAQGTQYF. The variable domain in full, with the rest retrieved from reference TRBV28 and TRBJ2-5, is DVKVTQSSRYLVKRTGEKVFLECVQDMDHENMFWYRQDPGLGLRLIYFSYDVKMKEKGDIPEGYSVSREKKERFSLILESASTNQTSMYLCASSFEAQGTQYFGPGTRLLVL.

This chain joins TRBV9 and TRBJ1-5; D is uncertain. This CDR3 spans 14 amino acids. The ends were cut back, 0 bases at V and 10 bases at J, with 14 bases in the middle. The germline V gene encodes CDR1 SGDLS and CDR2 YYNGEE. The CDR3 nucleotides are TGTGCCAGCAGCGTAGATAGCGGGTTCCAACCCCAGCATTTT. It yields the protein CASSVDSGFQPQHF. Variable domain in full (rest from reference TRBV9 and TRBJ1-5): DSGVTQTPKHLITATGQRVTLRCSPRSGDLSVYWYQQSLDQGLQFLIQYYNGEERAKGNILERFSAQQFPDLHSELNLSSLELGDSALYFCASSVDSGFQPQHFGDGTRLSIL.